The rows below give T cell receptor beta chains drawn from one sample of a study of T cells in localized non-small cell lung cancer. Some clones are missing from TCRdb's copy, which holds only in-frame ones; the method was immunoSEQ multiplex PCR. The sample carries 130,000 or so clones, about 90% recorded once. The sequencing used peripheral blood, collected before any cancer treatment. All receptors derive from a female donor aged 60 or older with stage I lung adenocarcinoma. Both conserved end residues are part of each CDR3. Fields, in order: D gene, V gene, J gene, CDR3 protein. D genes are given only for firm matches.

D: TRBD2
V: TRBV29-1
J: TRBJ2-1
CDR3: CSVAIAGAINEQFF

D: -
V: TRBV6-1
J: TRBJ2-1
CDR3: CALREGSMYNEQFF

D: -
V: TRBV19
J: TRBJ1-2
CDR3: CASSTDRFLGGYTF

D: -
V: TRBV28
J: TRBJ1-1
CDR3: CASSLQWEAFF

D: TRBD2
V: TRBV5-6
J: TRBJ2-1
CDR3: CASSSMTSGRDNEQFF

D: -
V: TRBV6-1
J: TRBJ1-3
CDR3: CASRAAAGNTIYF

D: TRBD1
V: TRBV23-1
J: TRBJ2-6
CDR3: CARRGQGMGSGANVLTF

D: -
V: TRBV28
J: TRBJ1-1
CDR3: CASSPWLGEAFF

D: TRBD1
V: TRBV2
J: -
CDR3: CASQGTGSYEQYF

D: -
V: TRBV6-6
J: TRBJ2-1
CDR3: CASGTRGNEQFF

D: -
V: TRBV18
J: TRBJ2-7
CDR3: CASSPDGLGEQYF

D: TRBD1
V: TRBV5-4
J: TRBJ1-4
CDR3: CASSYGPGQGATNEKLFF

D: -
V: TRBV30
J: TRBJ2-1
CDR3: CAWSVMDEQFF

D: -
V: TRBV6-4
J: TRBJ2-5
CDR3: CASSPGREPGETQYF

D: -
V: TRBV6-6
J: TRBJ1-1
CDR3: CASSYSMGNTEAFF

D: -
V: TRBV5-4
J: TRBJ2-7
CDR3: CASSLAGGSEQYF

D: -
V: TRBV28
J: TRBJ1-4
CDR3: CASGRGTTNEKLFF

D: -
V: TRBV7-2
J: TRBJ2-7
CDR3: CASSSGTYSYEQYF

D: TRBD1
V: TRBV7-9
J: TRBJ2-7
CDR3: CASSPSGQGGHHEQYF

D: -
V: TRBV18
J: TRBJ2-6
CDR3: CASSPGGDYSGANVLTF

D: -
V: TRBV28
J: TRBJ1-1
CDR3: CASSLYLVVGTENTEAFF

D: -
V: TRBV6-6
J: TRBJ2-2
CDR3: CASSYRSDTGELFF

D: TRBD2
V: TRBV11-2
J: TRBJ2-3
CDR3: CASSLRLAVTDTQYF

D: -
V: TRBV12-5
J: TRBJ1-5
CDR3: CASWAGVKWEPQHF

D: -
V: TRBV23-1
J: TRBJ1-5
CDR3: CASTPPTRGHLVNQPQHF

D: -
V: TRBV28
J: TRBJ1-2
CDR3: CASSFPGLKKDGYTF

D: -
V: TRBV2
J: TRBJ1-1
CDR3: CASSRRTSVAEAFF

D: -
V: TRBV11-2
J: TRBJ2-7
CDR3: CASSLRGEQYF

D: -
V: TRBV18
J: TRBJ2-1
CDR3: CASSPRWQGASDEQFF

D: TRBD1
V: TRBV19
J: TRBJ1-1
CDR3: CASSFDRANTEAFF

D: TRBD1
V: TRBV28
J: TRBJ2-3
CDR3: CASRSTGGPDTQYF

D: TRBD2
V: TRBV4-1
J: TRBJ2-2
CDR3: CASSHLPGTSGNTGELFF

D: TRBD2
V: TRBV10-1
J: TRBJ2-7
CDR3: CASSAALAGSGEQYF